Each of the 31 T cell receptor beta chains below was sequenced from the same sample in a study of shared clonotypes between healthy human individuals. CD8 cells regarded as naive lacked CD45RO, were positively chosen for CCR7, and omitted terminally differentiated effector memory CD45RA+ cells. The repertoire was sequenced with immunoSEQ multiplex PCR; TCRdb's copy has only in-frame clones and lacks some. This table has 2 million to 2.5 million clones, about 93% appearing once. Sequencing input: naive CD8+ T cells from PBMCs. These receptors all come from a man in his late teens or twenties in good health. Some clones in this sample may be carry-over from other donors' samples.

The genes are TRBV27 and TRBJ2-3, with 9 positions matching TRBD2. Per the germline V gene, CDR1 is MNHEY and CDR2 is SMNVEV (reference sequence). This CDR3 region has 16 residues. J lost 0 bases, V lost 5 bases, and 6 bases had no gene match. This CDR3 is CASSPWTSASTDTQYF. The CDR3 bases are TGTGCCAGCAGTCCCTGGACTAGCGCAAGCACAGATACGCAGTATTTT.

The V call is TRBV19, the J call TRBJ2-1; a weak D match, TRBD1 (5 bases). Germline lookup yields CDR1 LNHDA and CDR2 SQIVND (reference sequence). The CDR3 extends over 15 amino acids. V was trimmed by 3 bases and J by 8 bases, leaving 17 bases between them. Here the CDR3 DNA reads TGTGCCAGTAGTATGAGGTATCTCAGGGCCCATGAGCAGTTCTTC. Amino acid sequence: CASSMRYLRAHEQFF. The full variable domain, in which reference TRBV19 and TRBJ2-1 provide the parts outside the CDR3, is DGGITQSPKYLFRKEGQNVTLSCEQNLNHDAMYWYRQDPGQGLRLIYYSQIVNDFQKGDIAEGYSVSREKKESFPLTVTSAQKNPTAFYLCASSMRYLRAHEQFFGPGTRLTVL.

V and J are TRBV5-5 and TRBJ2-2; perhaps D is TRBD1 or TRBD2 (8 bases each). Trimming pared 4 bases from V and 8 bases from J, leaving 27 bases between. The CDR3 sequence is 18 residues long. Germline CDR1 is SGHKS and CDR2 is YYEKEE (reference sequence). In DNA, the CDR3 is TGTGCCAGCAGCGTGGGCAGGGGTAGCGGGACAGGTGTGGGGGAGCTGTTTTTT. Translating gives CASSVGRGSGTGVGELFF.

As regards this clone: Other DNA sequences in this sample translate to the same CDR3. This chain joins TRBV7-9 and TRBJ1-2; possible D gene TRBD1, 5 bases. The CDR3 totals 12 residues. Germline CDR1 SEHNR, CDR2 FQNEAQ (reference sequence). V lost 1 base, J lost 8 bases, and 8 bases lay in between. CDR3 residues: CASSLGDGGYTF. In nucleotides, the CDR3 is TGTGCCAGCAGCTTAGGGGACGGAGGCTACACCTTC.

This clone was recorded once. The chain recombines TRBV15 with TRBJ1-2, with a possible D match to TRBD1 (5 bases). The CDR3 is 12 amino acids. Germline assignment: CDR1 LNHNV and CDR2 YYDKDF (reference sequence). The V and J ends lost 4 bases and 9 bases respectively, with 12 bases between them. For the CDR3, the DNA is TGTGCCACCAGCACAGACAGCCTTAGCTACACCTTC. Translation gives CATSTDSLSYTF.

The chain is built from TRBV19 and TRBJ2-7; a possible D gene is TRBD1 (6 bases). Trimming cost V 8 bases and J 6 bases, with 17 bases left between them. Germline V gene data show CDR1 as LNHDA and CDR2 as SQIVND (reference sequence). The CDR3 is made up of 13 amino acids. The CDR3 nucleotides read TGTGCCAGTCTAAACAGGGAGAATGGCGAGCAGTACTTC. It specifies CASLNRENGEQYF.

The V call is TRBV6-6, the J call TRBJ2-7; D call uncertain. CDR1 is MNHNY, CDR2 SVGAGI, per germline (reference sequence). The V gene lost 6 bases and the J gene lost 0 bases, with 9 bases spanning the gap. The CDR3 runs to 13 residues. The CDR3 nucleotides are TGTGCCAGCAGCTATACAGTCTCCTACGAGCAGTACTTC. Translating it yields CASSYTVSYEQYF.

V is TRBV5-1 and J is TRBJ2-7; D is ambiguous. Trimming pared 0 bases from V and 3 bases from J, leaving 10 bases between. The CDR3 sequence is 14 residues long. Germline CDR1 reads SGHRS; CDR2 reads YFSETQ. Here the CDR3 reads CASSLASAGYEQYF. Written as DNA, the CDR3 is TGCGCCAGCAGCTTGGCCAGTGCAGGCTACGAGCAGTACTTC.

The gene calls are TRBV9 and TRBJ2-7; D is perhaps TRBD2 (5 bases). CDR1 and CDR2 from the germline V gene are SGDLS and YYNGEE. V was shortened by 3 bases and J by 5 bases, with 15 bases between the two germline ends. The CDR3 totals 14 residues. The CDR3 DNA follows: TGTGCCAGCAGCGCCGAACGGGGTTACAACGAGCAGTACTTC. Its protein is CASSAERGYNEQYF.

V gene TRBV11-3 combines with J gene TRBJ2-7; no definite D call. Germline values: CDR1 SGHNT, CDR2 YENEEA. V lost 5 bases to trimming and J lost 1 base, with 15 bases between them. CDR3 length equals 15 residues. CDR3 nucleotide sequence: TGTGCCAGCAGCCTTACAGAGATTTCATCCTACGAGCAGTACTTC. Its protein is CASSLTEISSYEQYF. The whole variable domain, remainder taken from reference TRBV11-3 and TRBJ2-7, is EAGVVQSPRYKIIEKKQPVAFWCNPISGHNTLYWYLQNLGQGPELLIRYENEEAVDDSQLPKDRFSAERLKGVDSTLKIQPAELGDSAVYLCASSLTEISSYEQYFGPGTRLTVT.

J is TRBJ2-7 and V is TRBV2, with 10 bases that match TRBD2. The CDR3 consists of 15 residues. The germline V gene has CDR1 SNHLY and CDR2 FYNNEI. The V and J ends lost 7 bases and 5 bases, in that order; junction bases with no gene match: 11. The CDR3 reads CASNTGTSAIDEQYF. CDR3 in DNA: TGTGCCAGCAACACCGGGACTAGCGCGATCGACGAGCAGTACTTC.

The chain has TRBV9 and TRBJ1-2; D gene uncertain. The ends were cut back, 0 bases at V and 0 bases at J, with 9 bases in the middle. Germline CDR1 and CDR2: SGDLS and YYNGEE. The CDR3 runs to 15 residues. The CDR3 region is CASSVGGISNYGYTF. CDR3 coding DNA: TGTGCCAGCAGCGTAGGAGGGATATCTAACTATGGCTACACCTTC.

CDR3 residues: CASSNSGRGNEQYF. The DNA of the CDR3 is TGTGCCAGCAGCAATAGCGGGAGGGGTAACGAGCAGTACTTC. V is TRBV7-9 and J is TRBJ2-7; 11 positions match TRBD2. Trimming removed 5 bases from V and 5 bases from J; junction bases left unmatched: 5. CDR3 size: 14 residues. Germline V lookup: CDR1 SEHNR, CDR2 FQNEAQ (reference sequence).

The rearrangement joins TRBV28 to TRBJ2-1, with 11 bases lining up with TRBD2. This CDR3 region has 17 residues. The V gene end was trimmed by 3 bases and the J gene end by 2 bases; junction bases not matched to a gene: 6. CDR1 is MDHEN and CDR2 is SYDVKM in the germline V gene. This chain's CDR3 is CASSLGLAVLTYNEQFF. The CDR3 nucleotides are TGTGCCAGCAGTTTGGGACTAGCGGTTTTAACCTACAATGAGCAGTTCTTC.

The V and J genes are TRBV5-1 and TRBJ2-7; possibly TRBD2 for D (6 bases). The CDR3 sequence is 13 residues long. V was cut by 5 bases and J by 3 bases, with 12 bases left in between. From germline, CDR1 is SGHRS and CDR2 YFSETQ. The CDR3 reads CASRGLENYEQYF. For the CDR3, the DNA is TGCGCCAGCAGGGGACTGGAAAACTACGAGCAGTACTTC.

This clone was seen a few times. The rearrangement uses TRBV28 and TRBJ1-1, with 7 positions matching TRBD1. Germline V gene data show CDR1 as MDHEN and CDR2 as SYDVKM. CDR3 length: 14 residues. V was clipped by 3 bases and J by 2 bases; unmatched bases: 3. CDR3 loop: CASSFTGENTEAFF. As DNA, the CDR3 is TGTGCCAGCAGTTTCACAGGGGAAAACACTGAAGCTTTCTTT.

The V gene is TRBV28, the J gene TRBJ2-5, with TRBD2 matching over 8 bases. With V trimmed by 5 bases and J by 3 bases, 14 bases remained unmatched. This CDR3 is 17 amino acids long. The germline CDR1 and CDR2 sequences are MDHEN and SYDVKM. The CDR3 here is CASSPARLVAGKETQYF. The CDR3 bases are TGTGCCAGCAGTCCCGCCAGGCTGGTAGCGGGGAAAGAGACCCAGTACTTC.

This clone showed up just a few times. This chain connects TRBV10-3 to TRBJ2-3, with no clear D. V gave up 1 base and J gave up 6 bases, with 11 bases separating them. The germline V gene encodes CDR1 ENHRY and CDR2 SYGVKD. The CDR3 has 14 residues. CDR3 loop: CAISEYRAADTQYF. The DNA of the CDR3 is TGTGCCATCAGTGAGTACCGGGCAGCGGATACGCAGTATTTT.

The V gene is TRBV28, the J gene TRBJ2-3; 13 bases match TRBD2. This CDR3 has 17 amino acids. J gave up 1 base and V 5 bases, and 6 bases lay outside the gene matches. Germline loops: CDR1 MDHEN, CDR2 SYDVKM. CDR3 coding DNA: TGTGCCAGCAGTGGACTAGCGGGAGCGGATGGCACAGATACGCAGTATTTT. It encodes CASSGLAGADGTDTQYF.

The genes are TRBV10-2 and TRBJ2-1; D gene unclear. V was pared by 8 bases and J by 7 bases, with 9 bases between. The CDR3 runs to 11 residues. From germline, CDR1 is WSHSY and CDR2 SAAADI. CDR3 in amino acids: CASSQWNEQFF. The CDR3 region has the DNA TGCGCCAGCTCCCAGTGGAATGAGCAGTTCTTC.

The V gene is TRBV25-1, the J gene TRBJ2-7, with 7 positions matching TRBD1. This CDR3 has 11 residues. The germline V gene encodes CDR1 MGHDK and CDR2 SYGVNS. V lost 8 bases to trimming and J lost 9 bases; unmatched junction nucleotides: 7. DNA of the CDR3: TGTGCCAGCGGGGACAGCGTCGGGCAGTACTTC. Encoded protein: CASGDSVGQYF.

This clone has a single count. The rearrangement joins TRBV6-6 to TRBJ2-7; D unresolved. The CDR3 length is 16 residues. CDR1 and CDR2 (germline): MNHNY, SVGAGI (reference sequence). The V end lost 0 bases, the J end lost 5 bases, and 17 bases lay between the germline ends. CDR3 residues: CASSYSGSLRVDEQYF. In nucleotides, the CDR3 is TGTGCCAGCAGTTACTCTGGCAGTCTAAGGGTCGACGAGCAGTACTTC.

This chain links TRBV7-9 with TRBJ2-4; the match to TRBD2 covers 8 bases. The J segment lost 3 bases and the V segment lost 2 bases, leaving 6 bases of the junction unmatched. Germline CDR1 and CDR2: SEHNR and FQNEAQ (reference sequence). This CDR3 is built from 16 residues. The CDR3 nucleotides read TGTGCCAGCAGCTTAAAACGGGAGGGTGACAAAAACATTCAGTACTTC. Protein sequence: CASSLKREGDKNIQYF.

This chain joins TRBV10-3 and TRBJ2-7; 7 bases align to TRBD2. The CDR3 is 14 amino acids. The J segment lost 1 base and the V segment lost 11 bases, leaving 11 bases of the junction unmatched. Per germline, CDR1 ENHRY and CDR2 SYGVKD. This chain's CDR3 is CALGHGRRSYEQYF. The CDR3 DNA reads TGTGCCCTAGGCCACGGGAGGAGGTCCTACGAGCAGTACTTC.

The rearrangement uses TRBV7-6 and TRBJ1-1; D is unclear. Germline CDR1 is SGHVS and CDR2 is FNYEAQ. V shed 3 bases and J shed 1 base, with 12 bases lying between them. This CDR3 has 15 residues. For the CDR3, the DNA is TGTGCCAGCAGCTTGCTGGACGGACGGAACACTGAAGCTTTCTTT. Translated, it gives CASSLLDGRNTEAFF.

The chain has TRBV28 and TRBJ2-7; tentatively, D is TRBD1 (6 bases). The CDR3 length is 15 residues. CDR1 is MDHEN, CDR2 SYDVKM, per germline. V shed 4 bases and J shed 4 bases, with 17 bases lying between them. CDR3: CASSSLQTGIYEQYF. The CDR3 DNA reads as TGTGCCAGCAGTTCTCTCCAGACAGGTATATACGAGCAGTACTTC. Supplemented by reference TRBV28 and TRBJ2-7, the full variable domain reads DVKVTQSSRYLVKRTGEKVFLECVQDMDHENMFWYRQDPGLGLRLIYFSYDVKMKEKGDIPEGYSVSREKKERFSLILESASTNQTSMYLCASSSLQTGIYEQYFGPGTRLTVT.

The V call is TRBV28, the J call TRBJ2-3, with 9 bases identical to TRBD2. CDR1 and CDR2 from the germline V gene are MDHEN and SYDVKM. The V gene end was trimmed by 3 bases and the J gene end by 9 bases; junction bases not matched to a gene: 22. The CDR3 totals 19 residues. CDR3 nucleotides: TGTGCCAGCAGTTTCTCTGGTGTGGCGGGAGGGTCAGAAACGATAACGCAGTATTTT. Translating gives CASSFSGVAGGSETITQYF.

The table lists this clone with a count of one. The CDR3 loop is CASSSGTWETQYF. CDR3 in DNA: TGTGCCAGCAGCTCCGGGACATGGGAGACCCAGTACTTC. The V and J genes are TRBV13 and TRBJ2-5, with D tentatively TRBD1 (6 bases). The germline V and J ends were trimmed by 4 bases and 5 bases, with 11 bases remaining between them. The CDR3 covers 13 residues. Per the germline V gene, CDR1 is PRHDT and CDR2 is FYEKMQ (reference sequence).

In its sample, this clone was seen once. Other nucleotide sequences in the sample specify the same CDR3. The chain has TRBV6-1 and TRBJ2-7; 8 positions match TRBD1. Losses at the gene ends were 6 bases for V and 2 bases for J; bases not matched to a gene: 3. Germline V CDR1 and CDR2: MNHNS, SASEGT. CDR3 size: 13 residues. The CDR3 DNA sequence: TGTGCCAGCAGAGACAGGGGACCCTACGAGCAGTACTTC. Its protein is CASRDRGPYEQYF.

On this clone: A clone one base away is much larger, so this may be a read error. The rearrangement joins TRBV7-6 to TRBJ2-7; maybe TRBD1 (5 bases). The CDR3 contains 14 residues. Looked up from germline, CDR1 is SGHVS and CDR2 is FNYEAQ. The CDR3 spells CAGSSLAGTYEQYF. The CDR3 region has the DNA TGTGCCGGCAGCTCCCTCGCAGGGACCTACGAGCAGTACTTC.

The chain carries TRBV9 and TRBJ2-3, with 9 bases lining up with TRBD1. The CDR3 extends over 16 amino acids. V trimming: 3 bases; J trimming: 3 bases; junction bases outside the gene matches: 8. CDR1 is SGDLS and CDR2 is YYNGEE in the germline V gene. CDR3 protein: CASSEGQGSGTDTQYF. The CDR3 nucleotides are TGTGCCAGCAGCGAGGGACAGGGTAGTGGAACAGATACGCAGTATTTT. The full variable domain, rest sourced from reference TRBV9 and TRBJ2-3, is DSGVTQTPKHLITATGQRVTLRCSPRSGDLSVYWYQQSLDQGLQFLIQYYNGEERAKGNILERFSAQQFPDLHSELNLSSLELGDSALYFCASSEGQGSGTDTQYFGPGTRLTVL.